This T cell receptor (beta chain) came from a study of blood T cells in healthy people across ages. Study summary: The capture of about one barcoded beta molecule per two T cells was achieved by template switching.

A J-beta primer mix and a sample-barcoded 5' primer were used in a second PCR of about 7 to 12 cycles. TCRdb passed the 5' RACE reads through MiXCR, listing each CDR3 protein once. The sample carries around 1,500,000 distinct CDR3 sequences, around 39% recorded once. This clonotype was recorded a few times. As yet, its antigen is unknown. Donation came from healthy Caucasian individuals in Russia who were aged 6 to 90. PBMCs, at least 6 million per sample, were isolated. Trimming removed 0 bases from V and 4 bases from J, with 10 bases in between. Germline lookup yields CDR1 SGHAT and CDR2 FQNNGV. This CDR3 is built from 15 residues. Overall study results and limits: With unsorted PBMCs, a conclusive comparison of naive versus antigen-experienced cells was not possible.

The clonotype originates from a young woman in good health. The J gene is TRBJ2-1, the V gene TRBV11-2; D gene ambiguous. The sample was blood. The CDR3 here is CASSLEQSGYNEQFF. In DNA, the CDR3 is TGTGCCAGCAGCTTAGAACAGTCAGGATACAATGAGCAGTTCTTC.